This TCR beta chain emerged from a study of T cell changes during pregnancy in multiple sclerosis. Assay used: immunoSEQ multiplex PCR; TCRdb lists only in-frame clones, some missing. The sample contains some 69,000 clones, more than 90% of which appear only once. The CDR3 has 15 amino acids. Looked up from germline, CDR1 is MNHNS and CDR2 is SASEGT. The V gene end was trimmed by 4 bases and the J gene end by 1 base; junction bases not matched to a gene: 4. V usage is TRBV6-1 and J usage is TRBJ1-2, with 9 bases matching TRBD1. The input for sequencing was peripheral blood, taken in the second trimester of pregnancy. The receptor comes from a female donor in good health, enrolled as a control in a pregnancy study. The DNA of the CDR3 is TGTGCCAGCAGTGTGGGACAGGGCATTAACTATGGCTACACCTTC. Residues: CASSVGQGINYGYTF.